This T cell receptor (beta chain) derives from a study of blood T cell repertoires in COVID-19 (dated by TCRdb to about 2020). As for the study more broadly: Collaborator samples came from the United States, Italy and Spain and covered acute and convalescent phases of COVID-19. Subjects who had been exposed to COVID-19, were actively infected with it, or had recovered from it provided the deeply sampled blood TCRbeta repertoires that made up the dataset. Sample metadata almost always included a de-identified subject ID, COVID-19 status, age in years and sex. Where available, HLA class I and class II types were obtained from metadata supplied by the sample provider rather than from assay-based typing. The repertoires were released in a freely available public database meant as a resource for research on the immune response to SARS-CoV-2. The samples were drawn from the first 160 participants of the ongoing ImmuneRACE study and from roughly 1,300 subjects provided by 6 global collaborators. The prospective study material was composed of cDNA or gDNA derived from T cells, B-cell-depleted T cells, or PBMCs. Beyond this particular receptor, the publication reports: Clinical and demographic metadata were provided uncurated, with the amount varying by source and participant.

Concerning this clone: Its binding antigen is unknown. No quality values exist for individual bases; no much larger clone is one base distant.

The immunoSEQ Assay, a bias-controlled multiplex PCR, was used to amplify TCRbeta CDR3 regions from genomic DNA. The authors processed their data as follows. The number of nucleated cells in each sample was estimated by amplification of reference gene primers within the assay. To quantify the absolute abundance of each unique TCRbeta CDR3 rearrangement, sequence reads were collapsed and filtered. For each sample, productive Simpson clonality was calculated by taking the square root of Simpson's diversity index across productive rearrangements. Held by TCRdb, this immuneACCESS table contains in-frame sequences only and omits some clones. Under half of the omission traces to an unresolved V gene where checked; the cause of the rest is unknown. V, J and clone size are those of that table, while D and trimming were read from the DNA. The sample table lists about 350,000 clones, 85% to 90% of them with a count of one. The leading ten clones occupy 6% to 7% of the sample.

Reading from cysteine to phenylalanine, the CDR3 counts 15 amino acids. Only the CDR3 DNA stays, 45 bases, in frame from base 1. Cut back by 3 bases and 1 base, the V and J ends lie 10 bases apart. For CDR1 and CDR2, the germline V gene (reference sequence) lists SEHNR and FQNEAQ. In Seattle, one collaborating source enrolled patients while the infection was active and tracked those patients longitudinally over the course of disease. Collaborating institutions collected whole blood in K2EDTA tubes following their own protocols. For TCRbeta analysis, collaborators shipped samples as frozen whole blood, isolated PBMCs, or DNA extracted from either of those sample types.

The specimen sequenced was peripheral blood. The clonotype originates from a woman between 45 and 60 years old with COVID-19, enrolled during active disease. The chain couples TRBV7-9 to TRBJ1-3; TRBD1 might be the D gene, on 6 matching bases. The DNA reads TGTGCCAGCAGCTTCCAACAGGGTTCTGGAAACACCATATATTTT. Translated, this is CASSFQQGSGNTIYF.